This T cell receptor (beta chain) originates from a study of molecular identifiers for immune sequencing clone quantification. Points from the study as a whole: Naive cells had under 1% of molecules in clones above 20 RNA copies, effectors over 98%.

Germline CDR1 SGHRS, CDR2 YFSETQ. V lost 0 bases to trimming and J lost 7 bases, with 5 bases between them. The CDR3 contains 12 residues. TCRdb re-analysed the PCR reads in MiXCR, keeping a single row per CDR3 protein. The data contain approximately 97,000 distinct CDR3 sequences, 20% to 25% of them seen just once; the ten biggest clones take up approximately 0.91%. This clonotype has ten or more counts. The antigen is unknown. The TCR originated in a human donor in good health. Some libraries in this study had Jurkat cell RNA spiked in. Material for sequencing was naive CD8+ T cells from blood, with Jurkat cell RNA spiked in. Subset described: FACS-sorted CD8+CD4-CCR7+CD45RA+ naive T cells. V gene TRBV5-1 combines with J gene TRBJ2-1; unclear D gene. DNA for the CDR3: TGCGCCAGCAGCTTGGCCGAGAATGAGCAGTTCTTC. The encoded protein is CASSLAENEQFF.